This T cell receptor beta chain is from a study of fetal regulatory T cell absence and autoimmunity (dated by TCRdb to 2017 to 2019). Background for the entire study: The IPEX patients showed exocrine pancreas autoimmunity in the absence of clinical diabetes. The full study reports these points: The TCR compartment showed significant oligoclonal enrichment in pancreas versus cord blood, with some top clones over 85-fold enriched. TRB gene family usage was broadly similar between cord blood and pancreas, resembling published neonatal and adult repertoires. The oligoclonal enrichment was interpreted as support for antigen-driven autoimmunity occurring in the pancreas before birth in IPEX syndrome.

For repertoire sequencing, genomic DNA was processed from frozen pancreas tissue. The DNeasy Blood and Tissue Kit was used to extract 2-3 ug of genomic DNA from umbilical cord blood or frozen pancreas. Comments on this clone: Its specific antigen is unknown. No quality values exist for individual bases; no much larger clone is one base distant.

On the immunoSEQ human TCRbeta survey platform, a two-step multiplex PCR amplified and barcoded the TCRbeta CDR3 regions. Sequencing of the libraries was done on Illumina instruments, and IgH was sequenced in parallel from the same samples. In the original analysis: To remove PCR and sequencing errors, raw reads were filtered against IMGT V, D, J definitions and grouped with a nearest-neighbor algorithm. A clone was defined as an identical nucleotide sequence, and differential abundance between tissues was tested with a Fisher exact test for each clone using a pFDR threshold of p<0.01. Clones with frequencies too low for statistical inference were excluded by a minimum inclusion filter of 10 in either sample. Pairwise clonal comparisons used the immunoSEQ Analyzer, and gene family usage was assessed with IMGT tools. TCRdb mirrors the immuneACCESS table, restricted to in-frame sequences. Some clones are absent from its copies; in checked studies, under half trace to an unresolved V gene, and the reason for the others is unknown. That table is the source of V, J and clone size, and D and trimming were worked out from the DNA. The sample table records about 95,000 clones; approximately 79% of these occur just once. Less than 2.5% of the sample is taken by the ten largest.

CDR3 length: 14 amino acids, cysteine to phenylalanine. The entry retains the CDR3 DNA only, 42 bases that are in frame from base 1. From a lookup of the germline V gene, CDR1 and CDR2 are SGHDT and YYEEEE. For this chain, trimming is 2 bases at the V end and 5 bases at the J end, and the number of junction bases without a gene match is 3. This receptor chain uses TRBV5-6 and TRBJ2-1, with 8 bases aligning to TRBD1. The clonotype comes from a male donor with IPEX syndrome. Sample: pancreas tissue. CDR3 reads: CASSFPGQDNEQFF. At the DNA level, the sequence is TGTGCCAGCAGCTTCCCGGGACAGGACAATGAGCAGTTCTTC. The full variable domain, with segments outside the CDR3 supplied by the reference TRBV5-6 and TRBJ2-1 proteins, appears as DAGVTQSPTHLIKTRGQQVTLRCSPKSGHDTVSWYQQALGQGPQFIFQYYEEEERQRGNFPDRFSGHQFPNYSSELNVNALLLGDSALYLCASSFPGQDNEQFFGPGTRLTVL.